These 27 T cell receptor beta chains originate from one sample sequenced in a study of blood T cell repertoires in COVID-19 (dated by TCRdb to 2019 to 2021). Library generation was performed with the immunoSEQ multiplex PCR assay. Sourced from immuneACCESS, this table was stored by TCRdb with only in-frame sequences that have V and J called. A share of the clones is absent; for the studies checked, an unresolved V gene accounts for under half, and the remainder has no known explanation. This sample holds roughly 200,000 clones; 70% to 90% were observed only once. The ten largest make up about 6.6% of the sample. Sequenced sample: peripheral blood. The receptor set was obtained from a woman aged 40 to 49 who had recovered from COVID-19.

This chain joins TRBV12-3 or TRBV12-4 and TRBJ2-2; possibly TRBD2 for D (5 bases). Trimming cost V 8 bases and J 6 bases, with 7 bases left between them. CDR3 length: 11 residues. DNA for the CDR3: TGTGCCAGCGAGAGGGCCGGGGAGCTGTTTTTT. Protein: CASERAGELFF.

This chain links TRBV10-3 with TRBJ2-1, with TRBD2 identical over 13 bases. V gave up 5 bases and J gave up 7 bases; unmatched junction bases: 5. The germline V gene encodes CDR1 ENHRY and CDR2 SYGVKD. The CDR3 is made up of 15 amino acids. DNA of the CDR3: TGTGCCATCAGTCCACTAGCGGGAGGGCCTAATGAGCAGTTCTTC. Protein: CAISPLAGGPNEQFF.

The genes are TRBV18 and TRBJ2-1; perhaps TRBD2 as D (5 bases). The germline CDR1 and CDR2 sequences are KGHSH and LQKENI. The V gene lost 6 bases and the J gene lost 4 bases, with 13 bases spanning the gap. The CDR3 totals 14 residues. CDR3 bases: TGTGCCAGCTCCCAGGAGGTCTCGTACAATGAGCAGTTCTTC. Translating it yields CASSQEVSYNEQFF.

The gene calls are TRBV18 and TRBJ1-3, with D possibly matching TRBD1 (5 bases). This CDR3 has 14 amino acids. Germline V lookup: CDR1 KGHSH, CDR2 LQKENI. V was shortened by 2 bases and J by 1 base, with 6 bases between the two germline ends. For the CDR3, the DNA is TGTGCCAGCTCACCAGGGGCGTCTGGAAACACCATATATTTT. As protein: CASSPGASGNTIYF.

V gene TRBV10-1 combines with J gene TRBJ2-3; 13 nucleotides agree with TRBD2. V dropped 2 bases and J dropped 7; count of bases not matched to a gene: 6. Germline CDR1 WNHNN, CDR2 SYGVQD (reference sequence). CDR3 size: 16 residues. CDR3 sequence reads: CASSEPGLAGRYTQYF. In DNA, the CDR3 is TGCGCCAGCAGTGAGCCGGGACTAGCGGGGAGGTATACGCAGTATTTT.

The genes are TRBV7-2 and TRBJ1-5; a weak D match, TRBD1 (6 bases). Between the trimmed V and J ends, which lost 4 bases and 6 bases, there was a span of 13 bases. The CDR3 is made up of 14 amino acids. Germline-derived CDR1 and CDR2 are SGHTA and FQGNSA. In nucleotides, the CDR3 is TGTGCCAGCAGCTGGACAGCAGCCGCTCAGCCCCAGCATTTT. It codes for CASSWTAAAQPQHF.

This clone was counted a single time. This chain connects TRBV20-1 to TRBJ2-7; TRBD2 might be the D (5 bases). V was shortened by 3 bases and J by 6 bases, with 18 bases between the two germline ends. The germline V gene has CDR1 DFQATT and CDR2 SNEGSKA (reference sequence). The CDR3 has 14 amino acids. The CDR3 nucleotides are TGCAGTGCTAGTCGACCCTTCGGGGTTGGCGAGCAGTACTTC. This translates into CSASRPFGVGEQYF.

This sequence joins TRBV6-6 and TRBJ1-2; D possibly corresponds to TRBD1 (6 bases). The CDR3 totals 15 residues. Trimming left V 0 bases short and J 6 bases short, with 14 bases between. Per germline, CDR1 MNHNY and CDR2 SVGAGI (reference sequence). CDR3 in amino acids: CASSYSRAGDDGYTF. DNA of the CDR3: TGTGCCAGCAGTTACTCGAGGGCAGGGGATGATGGCTACACCTTC.

This clone was seen just once. The rearrangement uses TRBV19 and TRBJ1-5; possibly TRBD1 for D (6 bases). This CDR3 is 15 amino acids long. The V gene lost 6 bases and the J gene lost 1 base, with 13 bases spanning the gap. CDR1 and CDR2 from the germline V gene are LNHDA and SQIVND (reference sequence). CDR3 sequence reads: CASSLSDRSNQPQHF. DNA of the CDR3: TGTGCCAGTAGCCTATCGGACAGAAGCAATCAGCCCCAGCATTTT.

The rearrangement uses TRBV20-1 and TRBJ2-7; possible D gene TRBD1, 6 bases. V was shortened by 4 bases and J by 5 bases, with 9 bases between the two germline ends. Germline V gene data show CDR1 as DFQATT and CDR2 as SNEGSKA (reference sequence). The CDR3 runs 11 residues. The CDR3 region is CSATPGDEQYF. CDR3 nucleotides: TGCAGTGCTACCCCAGGGGACGAGCAGTACTTC.

This clone was counted a single time. The gene calls are TRBV5-6 and TRBJ2-1, with D possibly matching TRBD1 (5 bases). The CDR3 runs 15 residues. CDR1 SGHDT and CDR2 YYEEEE come from the germline V gene. Trimming shortened V by 3 bases and J by 2 bases, and 12 bases separated the two germline ends. DNA for the CDR3: TGTGCCAGCAGCTCGGATACAGGTACCTACAATGAGCAGTTCTTC. Protein sequence: CASSSDTGTYNEQFF.

This clone was detected a few times. V is TRBV7-2 and J is TRBJ1-1; the D gene is possibly TRBD1 (5 bases). The CDR3 has 13 residues. The germline CDR1 and CDR2 sequences are SGHTA and FQGNSA. V dropped 5 bases and J dropped 2 bases, with 9 bases sitting between them. The CDR3, as DNA: TGTGCCAGCAGCACCCAGGGTAACACTGAAGCTTTCTTT. Translated, it gives CASSTQGNTEAFF.

This rearrangement joins TRBV6-5 to TRBJ2-2, with D possibly being TRBD2 (6 bases). With 1 base removed from V and 7 bases from J, the gap between germline ends came to 10 bases. This CDR3 is 14 amino acids long. Germline values: CDR1 MNHEY, CDR2 SVGAGI. CDR3 sequence: CASSYLAAGGELFF. CDR3 in DNA: TGTGCCAGCAGTTACTTAGCGGCTGGCGGGGAGCTGTTTTTT.

This chain connects TRBV7-2 to TRBJ2-7; 11 positions match TRBD2. This CDR3 is built from 14 residues. Unmatched junction bases numbered 1, after V lost 3 bases and J lost 3 bases. Looked up from germline, CDR1 is SGHTA and CDR2 is FQGNSA. The CDR3 coding sequence is TGTGCCAGCAGCTTGGGACTAGCGGACTACGAGCAGTACTTC. This sequence encodes CASSLGLADYEQYF. The complete variable domain, with remaining parts taken from reference TRBV7-2 and TRBJ2-7, reads GAGVSQSPSNKVTEKGKDVELRCDPISGHTALYWYRQSLGQGLEFLIYFQGNSAPDKSGLPSDRFSAERTGGSVSTLTIQRTQQEDSAVYLCASSLGLADYEQYFGPGTRLTVT.

This clone was seen only once. The same CDR3 arises from other DNA sequences in this sample as well. The chain employs TRBV27 and TRBJ2-1; 13 bases agree with TRBD2. V lost 4 bases to trimming and J lost 8 bases; unmatched junction nucleotides: 5. Germline V lookup: CDR1 MNHEY, CDR2 SMNVEV (reference sequence). The CDR3 consists of 15 residues. The CDR3 is CASSSGTSGMDEQFF. CDR3 nucleotide sequence: TGTGCCAGCAGTTCCGGGACTAGCGGGATGGATGAGCAGTTCTTC.

J is TRBJ2-7 and V is TRBV18, with D possibly TRBD2 on 5 matching bases. V was shortened by 0 bases and J by 6 bases, with 9 bases between the two germline ends. CDR1 is KGHSH and CDR2 is LQKENI in the germline V gene. This CDR3 is built from 13 residues. As DNA, the CDR3 is TGTGCCAGCTCACCACCCGTCGCGGGCGAGCAGTACTTC. Protein: CASSPPVAGEQYF.

J is TRBJ1-2 and V is TRBV28; a weak D match, TRBD1 (5 bases). This CDR3 region has 15 residues. Germline lookup yields CDR1 MDHEN and CDR2 SYDVKM. V dropped 7 bases and J dropped 8 bases, with 23 bases sitting between them. As DNA, the CDR3 is TGTGCCAGCAAGTCACCTCAAGTGGGGCTCAGCGGCTACACCTTC. It is translated as CASKSPQVGLSGYTF.

The rearrangement links TRBV28 to TRBJ2-2; 7 nucleotides align to TRBD1. CDR1 MDHEN and CDR2 SYDVKM come from the germline V gene. V gave up 5 bases and J gave up 3 bases; unmatched junction bases: 3. The CDR3 spans 14 residues. CDR3 in amino acids: CASSPGQHTGELFF. As DNA, the CDR3 is TGTGCCAGCAGTCCGGGACAGCACACCGGGGAGCTGTTTTTT.

The gene calls are TRBV28 and TRBJ1-5; D unclear. CDR1 is MDHEN and CDR2 is SYDVKM in the germline V gene. Deletions cut 6 bases from V and 0 bases from J, with 3 bases between. The CDR3 is 12 amino acids. The chain's CDR3 is CASRSSNQPQHF. The CDR3 DNA reads TGTGCCAGCAGGAGTAGCAATCAGCCCCAGCATTTT. The complete variable domain, with remaining parts taken from reference TRBV28 and TRBJ1-5, reads DVKVTQSSRYLVKRTGEKVFLECVQDMDHENMFWYRQDPGLGLRLIYFSYDVKMKEKGDIPEGYSVSREKKERFSLILESASTNQTSMYLCASRSSNQPQHFGDGTRLSIL.

There are a few counts of this clone. The rearrangement links TRBV5-6 to TRBJ2-5, with D hard to call. Germline assignment: CDR1 SGHDT and CDR2 YYEEEE. The CDR3 has 15 residues. V dropped 4 bases and J dropped 2 bases, with 15 bases sitting between them. In DNA, the CDR3 is TGTGCCAGCAGCCGATTTGAGGCCACGCAAGAGACCCAGTACTTC. Protein: CASSRFEATQETQYF.

The CDR3 protein is CAISVAADYGYTF. Written as DNA, the CDR3 is TGTGCCATCAGTGTGGCCGCGGACTATGGCTACACCTTC. The rearrangement uses TRBV10-3 and TRBJ1-2, with D unresolved. Trimming cost V 4 bases and J 3 bases, with 9 bases left between them. Germline-derived CDR1 and CDR2 are ENHRY and SYGVKD. This CDR3 contains 13 residues.

A note on this clone: The sample contains more than one DNA sequence encoding this CDR3. The gene calls are TRBV3-1 (or the pseudogene TRBV3-2) and TRBJ2-6; unclear D gene. Deletions cut 0 bases from V and 1 base from J, with 4 bases between. There are 15 residues in the CDR3. Germline CDR1 LGHDT, CDR2 YNNKEL (reference sequence). The DNA of the CDR3 is TGTGCCAGCAGCCAAGATTTATCTGGGGCCAACGTCCTGACTTTC. Amino acids: CASSQDLSGANVLTF.

The chain links TRBV3-1 (or the pseudogene TRBV3-2) to TRBJ1-4, with D perhaps TRBD1 (5 bases). Germline V CDR1 and CDR2: LGHDT, YNNKEL (reference sequence). V lost 0 bases, J lost 4 bases, and 12 bases lay in between. CDR3 size: 16 residues. DNA for the CDR3: TGTGCCAGCAGCCAAGACGGCGGGGGAAATAATGAAAAACTGTTTTTT. It specifies CASSQDGGGNNEKLFF.

V usage is TRBV2 and J usage is TRBJ2-7; weak D call: TRBD1 (5 bases). The CDR3 loop spans 12 amino acids. The germline V gene encodes CDR1 SNHLY and CDR2 FYNNEI. CDR3 bases: TGTGCTATTGGCCCAGGGACCTACGAGCAGTACTTC. It is translated as CAIGPGTYEQYF.

This clone was recorded only once. V gene TRBV4-3 combines with J gene TRBJ2-6; a possible D gene is TRBD2 (6 bases). The CDR3 is 18 amino acids. The germline CDR1 and CDR2 sequences are LGHNA and YSLEER. V lost 1 base, J lost 0 bases, and 13 bases lay in between. The CDR3, as DNA: TGCGCCAGCAGCCAAGGCGGGACTGAAGGCTCTGGGGCCAACGTCCTGACTTTC. This encodes CASSQGGTEGSGANVLTF.

The J gene is TRBJ1-2, the V gene TRBV30; 11 bases line up with TRBD1. The CDR3 covers 15 residues. Per the germline V gene, CDR1 is GTSNPN and CDR2 is SVGIG (reference sequence). V gave up 1 base and J gave up 3 bases; unmatched junction bases: 4. The CDR3 reads CAWSDGDRGDYGYTF. The DNA for the CDR3 is TGTGCCTGGAGTGATGGGGACAGGGGGGACTATGGCTACACCTTC.

On this clone itself: One end of the junction is discordant with germline, which a read error may explain. The rearrangement uses TRBV5-1 and TRBJ1-1; no clear D gene. This CDR3 is 13 amino acids long. Germline-derived CDR1 and CDR2 are SGHRS and YFSETQ. The DNA of the CDR3 is TGCGCCAGCAGGTTGGGAGGAAACACTGAAGCTTTCTTT. Translating it yields CASRLGGNTEAFF. Combining the CDR3 with reference TRBV5-1 and TRBJ1-1 gives the whole variable domain KAGVTQTPRYLIKTRGQQVTLSCSPISGHRSVSWYQQTPGQGLQFLFEYFSETQRNKGNFPGRFSGRQFSNSRSEMNVSTLELGDSALYLCASRLGGNTEAFFGQGTRLTVV.